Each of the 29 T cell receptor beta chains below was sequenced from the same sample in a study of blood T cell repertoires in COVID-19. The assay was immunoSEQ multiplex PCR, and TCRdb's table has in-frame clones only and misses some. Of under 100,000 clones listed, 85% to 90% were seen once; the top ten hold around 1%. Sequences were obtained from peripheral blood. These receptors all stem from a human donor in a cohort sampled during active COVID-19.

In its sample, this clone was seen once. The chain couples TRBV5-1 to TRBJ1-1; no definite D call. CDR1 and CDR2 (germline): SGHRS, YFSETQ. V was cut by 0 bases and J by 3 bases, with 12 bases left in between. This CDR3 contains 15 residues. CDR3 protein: CASSLVRGQDTEAFF. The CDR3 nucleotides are TGCGCCAGCAGCTTGGTTCGGGGTCAGGACACTGAAGCTTTCTTT.

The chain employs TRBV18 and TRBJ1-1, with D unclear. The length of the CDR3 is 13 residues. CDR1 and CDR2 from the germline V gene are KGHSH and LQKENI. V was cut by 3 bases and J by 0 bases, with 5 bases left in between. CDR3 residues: CASSPPMNTEAFF. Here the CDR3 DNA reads TGTGCCAGCTCACCCCCCATGAACACTGAAGCTTTCTTT.

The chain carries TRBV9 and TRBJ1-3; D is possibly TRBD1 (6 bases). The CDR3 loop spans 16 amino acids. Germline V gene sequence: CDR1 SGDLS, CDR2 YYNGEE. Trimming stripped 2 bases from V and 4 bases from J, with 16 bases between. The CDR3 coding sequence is TGTGCCAGCAGCGTTAACAGGGCTGCATCGGGAAACACCATATATTTT. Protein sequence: CASSVNRAASGNTIYF.

Here the CDR3 reads CASSPRVSDGELFF. The CDR3 bases are TGTGCCAGCAGCCCCCGGGTGTCGGACGGGGAGCTGTTTTTT. The chain has TRBV3-1 (or the pseudogene TRBV3-2) and TRBJ2-2; D is ambiguous. Germline V gene data show CDR1 as LGHDT and CDR2 as YNNKEL (reference sequence). Between the trimmed V and J ends, which lost 4 bases and 7 bases, there was a span of 13 bases. The CDR3 contains 14 residues.

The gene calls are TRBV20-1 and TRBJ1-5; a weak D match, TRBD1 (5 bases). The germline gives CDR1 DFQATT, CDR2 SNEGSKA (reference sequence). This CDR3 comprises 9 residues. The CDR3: CRAGTSGHF. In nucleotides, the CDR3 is TGCAGGGCAGGGACTTCGGGGCATTTT.

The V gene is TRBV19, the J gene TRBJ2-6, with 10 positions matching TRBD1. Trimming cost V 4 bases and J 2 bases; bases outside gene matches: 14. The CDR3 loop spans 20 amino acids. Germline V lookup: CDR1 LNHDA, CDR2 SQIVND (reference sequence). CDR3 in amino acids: CASSSSFGGTGDAGANVLTF. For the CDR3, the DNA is TGTGCCAGTAGTAGCTCATTCGGCGGGACAGGGGATGCTGGGGCCAACGTCCTGACTTTC.

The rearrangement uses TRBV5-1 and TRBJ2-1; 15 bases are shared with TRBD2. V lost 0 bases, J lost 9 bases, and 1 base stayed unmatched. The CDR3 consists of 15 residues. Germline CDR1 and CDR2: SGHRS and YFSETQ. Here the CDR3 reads CASSLGGLAGGEQFF. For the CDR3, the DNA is TGCGCCAGCAGCTTGGGGGGACTAGCGGGAGGTGAGCAGTTCTTC.

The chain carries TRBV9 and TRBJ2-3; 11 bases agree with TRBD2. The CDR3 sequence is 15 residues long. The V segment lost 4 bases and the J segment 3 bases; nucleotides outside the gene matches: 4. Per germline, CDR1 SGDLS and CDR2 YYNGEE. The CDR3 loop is CASSFSGRVTDTQYF. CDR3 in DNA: TGTGCCAGCAGCTTTAGCGGGAGGGTGACAGATACGCAGTATTTT.

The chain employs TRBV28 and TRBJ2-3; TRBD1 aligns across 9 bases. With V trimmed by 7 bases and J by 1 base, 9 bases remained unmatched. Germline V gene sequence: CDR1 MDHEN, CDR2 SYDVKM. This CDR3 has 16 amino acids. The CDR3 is CASKRGQGFRTDTQYF. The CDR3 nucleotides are TGTGCCAGCAAAAGGGGACAGGGTTTCCGCACAGATACGCAGTATTTT.

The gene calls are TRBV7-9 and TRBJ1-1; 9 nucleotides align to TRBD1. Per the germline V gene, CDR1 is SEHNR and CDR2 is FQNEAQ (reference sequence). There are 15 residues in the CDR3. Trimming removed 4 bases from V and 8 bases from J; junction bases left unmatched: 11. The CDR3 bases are TGTGCCAGCAGCTCCCCCATGGGACAGGGAGGAGAAGCTTTCTTT. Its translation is CASSSPMGQGGEAFF.

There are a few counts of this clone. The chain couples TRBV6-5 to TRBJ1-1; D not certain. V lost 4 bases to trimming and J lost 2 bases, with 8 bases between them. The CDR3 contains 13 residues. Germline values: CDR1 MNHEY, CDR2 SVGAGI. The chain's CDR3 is CASSWGVNTEAFF. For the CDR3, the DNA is TGTGCCAGCAGTTGGGGAGTCAACACTGAAGCTTTCTTT.

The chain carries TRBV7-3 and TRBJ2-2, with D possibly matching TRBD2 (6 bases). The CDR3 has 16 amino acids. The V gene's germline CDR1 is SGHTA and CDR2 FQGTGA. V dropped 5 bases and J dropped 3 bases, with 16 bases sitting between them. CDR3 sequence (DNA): TGTGCCAGCAGCGCCAGGAGGACTACTTACACCGGGGAGCTGTTTTTT. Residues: CASSARRTTYTGELFF.

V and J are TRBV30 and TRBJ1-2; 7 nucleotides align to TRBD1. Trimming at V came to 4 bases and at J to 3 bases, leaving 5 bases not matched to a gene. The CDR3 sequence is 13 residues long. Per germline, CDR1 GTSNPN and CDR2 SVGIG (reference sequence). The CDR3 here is CAWTPGQYYGYTF. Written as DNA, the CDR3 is TGTGCCTGGACCCCGGGACAGTACTATGGCTACACCTTC.

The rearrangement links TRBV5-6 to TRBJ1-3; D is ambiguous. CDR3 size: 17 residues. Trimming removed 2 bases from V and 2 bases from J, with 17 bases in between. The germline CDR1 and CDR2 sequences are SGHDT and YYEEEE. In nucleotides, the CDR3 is TGTGCCAGCAGCTTCCGGTTGAGCGGGGTTCCTGGAAACACCATATATTTT. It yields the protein CASSFRLSGVPGNTIYF.

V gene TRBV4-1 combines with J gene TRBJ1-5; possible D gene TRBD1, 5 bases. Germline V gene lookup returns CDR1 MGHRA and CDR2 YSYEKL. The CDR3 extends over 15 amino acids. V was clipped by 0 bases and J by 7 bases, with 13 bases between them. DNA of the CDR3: TGCGCCAGCAGCCAAGAGACCTTGGGGCCGCAGCCCCAGCATTTT. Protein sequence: CASSQETLGPQPQHF.

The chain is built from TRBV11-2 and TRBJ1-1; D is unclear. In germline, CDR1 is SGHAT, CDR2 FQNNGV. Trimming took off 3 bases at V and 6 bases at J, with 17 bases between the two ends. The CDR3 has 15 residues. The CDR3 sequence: CASSFTPLAGSEAFF. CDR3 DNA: TGTGCCAGCAGCTTTACCCCTCTGGCGGGCTCTGAAGCTTTCTTT.

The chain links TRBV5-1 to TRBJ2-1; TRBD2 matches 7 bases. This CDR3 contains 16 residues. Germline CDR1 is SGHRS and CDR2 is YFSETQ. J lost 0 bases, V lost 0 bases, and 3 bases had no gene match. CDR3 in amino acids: CASSLAGGSSYNEQFF. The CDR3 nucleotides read TGCGCCAGCAGCTTGGCCGGCGGGAGCTCCTACAATGAGCAGTTCTTC.

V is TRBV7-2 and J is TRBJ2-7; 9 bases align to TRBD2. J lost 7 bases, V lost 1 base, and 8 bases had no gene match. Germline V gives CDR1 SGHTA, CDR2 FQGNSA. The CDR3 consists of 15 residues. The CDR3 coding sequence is TGTGCCAGCAGCTTAGTTGCGGGAGGGCCTGGGGAGCAGTACTTC. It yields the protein CASSLVAGGPGEQYF.

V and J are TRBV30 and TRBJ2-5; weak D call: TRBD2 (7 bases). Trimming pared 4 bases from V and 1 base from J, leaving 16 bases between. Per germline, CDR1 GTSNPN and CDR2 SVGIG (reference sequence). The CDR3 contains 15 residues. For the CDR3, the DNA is TGTGCCTGGAATCCTGGGGGAGGGGGCCAAGAGACCCAGTACTTC. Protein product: CAWNPGGGGQETQYF.

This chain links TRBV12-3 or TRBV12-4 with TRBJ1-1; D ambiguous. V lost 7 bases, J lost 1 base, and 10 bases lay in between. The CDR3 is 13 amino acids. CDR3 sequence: CASNLVANTEAFF. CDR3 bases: TGTGCCAGCAACCTGGTAGCGAACACTGAAGCTTTCTTT.

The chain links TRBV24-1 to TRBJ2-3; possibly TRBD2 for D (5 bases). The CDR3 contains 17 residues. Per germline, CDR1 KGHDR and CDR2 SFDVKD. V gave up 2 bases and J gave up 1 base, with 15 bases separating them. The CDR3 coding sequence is TGTGCCACCAGTGATTCCAAAAGCGGACGTCGCACAGATACGCAGTATTTT. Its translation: CATSDSKSGRRTDTQYF.

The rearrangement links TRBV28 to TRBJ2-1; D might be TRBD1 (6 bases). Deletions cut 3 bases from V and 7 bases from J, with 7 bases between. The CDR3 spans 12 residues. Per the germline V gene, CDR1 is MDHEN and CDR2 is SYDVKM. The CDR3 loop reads CASSFQGNEQFF. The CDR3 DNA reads TGTGCCAGCAGTTTTCAGGGGAATGAGCAGTTCTTC.

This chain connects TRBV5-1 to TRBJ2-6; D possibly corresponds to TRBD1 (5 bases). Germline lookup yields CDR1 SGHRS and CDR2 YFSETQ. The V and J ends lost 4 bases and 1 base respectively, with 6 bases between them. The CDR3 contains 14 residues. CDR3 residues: CASSGQSGANVLTF. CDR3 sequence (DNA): TGCGCCAGCAGCGGACAATCTGGGGCCAACGTCCTGACTTTC.

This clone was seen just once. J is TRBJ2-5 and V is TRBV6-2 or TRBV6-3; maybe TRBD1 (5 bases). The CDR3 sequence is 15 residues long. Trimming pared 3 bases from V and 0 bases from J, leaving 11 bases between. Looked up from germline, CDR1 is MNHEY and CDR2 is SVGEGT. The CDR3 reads CASSYGRAYQETQYF. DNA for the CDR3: TGTGCCAGCAGTTATGGCAGGGCGTACCAAGAGACCCAGTACTTC.

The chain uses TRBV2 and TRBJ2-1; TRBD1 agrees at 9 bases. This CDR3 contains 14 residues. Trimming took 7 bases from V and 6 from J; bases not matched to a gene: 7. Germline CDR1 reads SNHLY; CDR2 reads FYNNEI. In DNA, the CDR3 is TGTGCCAGCACGGGGGACAGGGTGTTCAATGAGCAGTTCTTC. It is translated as CASTGDRVFNEQFF.

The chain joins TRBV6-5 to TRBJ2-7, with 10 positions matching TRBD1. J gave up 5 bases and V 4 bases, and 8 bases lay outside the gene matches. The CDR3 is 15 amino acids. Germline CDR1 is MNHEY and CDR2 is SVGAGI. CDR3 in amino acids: CASSSSTGTGDEQYF. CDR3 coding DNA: TGTGCCAGCAGTTCATCCACCGGGACAGGGGACGAGCAGTACTTC.

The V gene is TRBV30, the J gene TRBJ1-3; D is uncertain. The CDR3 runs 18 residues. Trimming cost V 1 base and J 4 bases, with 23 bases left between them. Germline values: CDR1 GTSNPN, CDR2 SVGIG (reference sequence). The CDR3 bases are TGTGCCTGGAGTGGCCGATCCGGGAGACCAGAACTGGGAAACACCATATATTTT. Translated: CAWSGRSGRPELGNTIYF.

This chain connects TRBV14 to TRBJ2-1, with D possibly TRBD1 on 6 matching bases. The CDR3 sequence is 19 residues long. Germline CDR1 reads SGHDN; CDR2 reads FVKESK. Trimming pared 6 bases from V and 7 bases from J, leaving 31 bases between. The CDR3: CASSLTGNPRKRRRNEQFF. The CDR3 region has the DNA TGTGCCAGCAGTCTCACAGGGAATCCAAGGAAACGGCGGAGGAATGAGCAGTTCTTC.

This CDR3 is CASSEPLGPTDTQYF. Here the CDR3 DNA reads TGTGCCAGCAGTGAACCCCTGGGGCCCACAGATACGCAGTATTTT. The chain carries TRBV28 and TRBJ2-3; maybe TRBD1 (5 bases). CDR1 is MDHEN and CDR2 is SYDVKM in the germline V gene. The CDR3 totals 15 residues. Trimming took 5 bases from V and 2 from J, leaving 14 bases between them.